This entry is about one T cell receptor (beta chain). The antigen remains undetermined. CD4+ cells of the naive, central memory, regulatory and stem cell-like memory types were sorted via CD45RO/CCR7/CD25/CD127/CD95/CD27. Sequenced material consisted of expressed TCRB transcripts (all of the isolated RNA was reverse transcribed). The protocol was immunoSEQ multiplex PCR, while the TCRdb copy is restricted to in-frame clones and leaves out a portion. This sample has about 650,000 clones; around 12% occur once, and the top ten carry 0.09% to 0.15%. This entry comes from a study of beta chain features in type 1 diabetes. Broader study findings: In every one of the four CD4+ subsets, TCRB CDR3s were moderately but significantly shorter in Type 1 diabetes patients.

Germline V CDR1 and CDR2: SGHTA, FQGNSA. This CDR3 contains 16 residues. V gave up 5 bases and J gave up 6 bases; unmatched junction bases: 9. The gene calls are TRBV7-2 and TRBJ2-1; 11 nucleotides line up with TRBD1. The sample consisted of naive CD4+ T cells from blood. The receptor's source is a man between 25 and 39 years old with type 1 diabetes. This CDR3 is CASSQRTGTGGNEQFF. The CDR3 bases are TGTGCCAGCAGCCAGAGAACCGGGACAGGGGGCAATGAGCAGTTCTTC.